This TCR beta chain is from a study of T-cell memory formation after mild COVID-19. Findings of the study overall: Some clones that responded were present in memory (sampled pre-infection), which suggests cross-reactive memory joined. CD4/CD8 balance characterized clones contracting day 15 to 85, and CD4+ skew characterized later expanders. Those CD4+ clones that contracted were mainly in CM and EM (CD8+ ones in EMRA).

There are 16 residues in the CDR3. V was pared by 5 bases and J by 4 bases, with 17 bases between. CDR1 and CDR2 (germline): LNHNV, YYDKDF (reference sequence). This clonotype is a singleton in its sample. What it binds is not known. TCRdb used MiXCR to reprocess the 5' RACE reads, holding one entry per CDR3 protein. Of hundreds of thousands of distinct CDR3 sequences detected, about a quarter appear once; the ten largest clones hold roughly 14%. The clonotype comes from an adult woman who had mild COVID-19 (a few samples of this study predate the infection). Cell type and time point are not known. The source material was PBMCs or a T cell subset sorted from them (not recorded which). The chain links TRBV15 to TRBJ1-4, with a tentative D call TRBD1 (5 bases). The CDR3 loop is CATSRPHGTDNEKLFF. The CDR3 coding sequence is TGTGCCACCAGCCGACCTCATGGGACCGATAATGAAAAACTGTTTTTT.